The 26 T cell receptor beta chains presented below share a single source sample, sequenced in a study of neoadjuvant anti-PD-1 for oral cavity cancer. Time point indicated: after neoadjuvant nivolumab, at surgical resection. This table comes from immunoSEQ multiplex PCR, and its TCRdb copy is limited to in-frame clones, with some not included. The sample yields 20,000 to 25,000 clones, around 45% seen once. This material consisted of tumor tissue, taken after nivolumab (anti-PD-1) treatment. All receptors derive from a person between 40 and 85 years old with oral cavity squamous cell carcinoma.

This chain uses TRBV30 with TRBJ2-7, with D unresolved. The V gene's germline CDR1 is GTSNPN and CDR2 SVGIG (reference sequence). The CDR3 is 12 residues long. V was pared by 3 bases and J by 0 bases, with 6 bases between. CDR3 residues: CAWSRGSYEQYF. CDR3 coding DNA: TGTGCCTGGAGCAGAGGCTCCTACGAGCAGTACTTC.

J is TRBJ1-1 and V is TRBV6-1; possibly TRBD1 for D (5 bases). The CDR3 is 13 residues long. V was pared by 6 bases and J by 0 bases, with 8 bases between. Germline lookup yields CDR1 MNHNS and CDR2 SASEGT. CDR3 protein: CASSQQVNTEAFF. The CDR3 bases are TGTGCCAGCAGCCAACAGGTGAACACTGAAGCTTTCTTT.

This clone was observed a few times. V is TRBV19 and J is TRBJ2-1, with D perhaps matching TRBD1 (5 bases). Trimming removed 4 bases from V and 7 bases from J, with 11 bases in between. Germline-derived CDR1 and CDR2 are LNHDA and SQIVND (reference sequence). This CDR3 comprises 13 residues. CDR3 protein: CASSTRVGNEQFF. The CDR3 DNA sequence: TGTGCCAGTAGTACCAGGGTCGGGAATGAGCAGTTCTTC.

The genes are TRBV9 and TRBJ2-4, with TRBD1 matching 10 bases. Germline V gives CDR1 SGDLS, CDR2 YYNGEE. J gave up 3 bases and V 0 bases, and 3 bases lay outside the gene matches. This CDR3 has 16 amino acids. As DNA, the CDR3 is TGTGCCAGCAGCGTAGTTGGGACAGGGGACAAAAACATTCAGTACTTC. This codes for CASSVVGTGDKNIQYF.

By share of the sample, this clone is medium-sized. The V and J genes are TRBV7-8 and TRBJ1-2; 8 bases match TRBD1. Germline lookup yields CDR1 SGHVS and CDR2 FQNEAQ. The CDR3 spans 14 residues. J was trimmed by 4 bases and V by 5 bases; bases with no gene match: 6. The chain's CDR3 is CASSPPTGGYGYTF. The CDR3 DNA follows: TGTGCCAGCAGCCCTCCTACAGGGGGCTATGGCTACACCTTC.

J is TRBJ1-5 and V is TRBV10-3; D might be TRBD1 (5 bases). Germline CDR1 reads ENHRY; CDR2 reads SYGVKD. This CDR3 contains 14 residues. V was clipped by 2 bases and J by 4 bases, with 9 bases between them. The CDR3 bases are TGTGCCATCAGTGAGCAGGGAGGTAATCAGCCCCAGCATTTT. Translating gives CAISEQGGNQPQHF.

This clone was detected a few times. The V gene is TRBV25-1, the J gene TRBJ2-7; D is perhaps TRBD1 (6 bases). Trimming shortened V by 4 bases and J by 0 bases, and 13 bases separated the two germline ends. This CDR3 is 15 amino acids long. Germline V gene sequence: CDR1 MGHDK, CDR2 SYGVNS. CDR3 DNA: TGTGCCAGCAGTGCTCAGGGGTTGAACTCCTACGAGCAGTACTTC. This encodes CASSAQGLNSYEQYF.

This clone came up a few times. The genes are TRBV5-4 and TRBJ1-1; D not certain. This CDR3 region has 14 residues. CDR1 and CDR2 from the germline V gene are SGHNT and YYREEE (reference sequence). Trimming removed 0 bases at V and 1 base at J, with 7 bases between. The CDR3 reads CASSLEIGNTEAFF. The CDR3 nucleotides read TGTGCCAGCAGCTTGGAAATCGGGAACACTGAAGCTTTCTTT. Supplemented by reference TRBV5-4 and TRBJ1-1, the full variable domain reads ETGVTQSPTHLIKTRGQQVTLRCSSQSGHNTVSWYQQALGQGPQFIFQYYREEENGRGNFPPRFSGLQFPNYSSELNVNALELDDSALYLCASSLEIGNTEAFFGQGTRLTVV.

The chain recombines TRBV6-1 with TRBJ1-1; D is unresolved. The CDR3 runs to 14 residues. V lost 1 base and J 3 bases, leaving 9 bases between the germline ends. Germline V lookup: CDR1 MNHNS, CDR2 SASEGT. The CDR3 is CASSEVGSYTEAFF. CDR3 coding DNA: TGTGCCAGCAGTGAAGTGGGGAGTTACACTGAAGCTTTCTTT.

The chain is built from TRBV18 and TRBJ2-2; the D gene is possibly TRBD1 (5 bases). Germline V gene sequence: CDR1 KGHSH, CDR2 LQKENI. CDR3 length equals 15 residues. The V and J ends lost 6 bases and 2 bases respectively, with 13 bases between them. The CDR3 is CASSRQITNTGELFF. CDR3 bases: TGTGCCAGCTCCCGACAGATTACAAACACCGGGGAGCTGTTTTTT.

The CDR3 loop reads CASINRAQNTEAFF. The CDR3 DNA sequence: TGTGCCAGCATTAACAGGGCACAGAACACTGAAGCTTTCTTT. The rearrangement joins TRBV6-5 to TRBJ1-1; TRBD1 might be the D (6 bases). The V gene's germline CDR1 is MNHEY and CDR2 SVGAGI. The CDR3 spans 14 residues. V lost 7 bases and J lost 1, with 13 bases in between.

The chain employs TRBV7-2 and TRBJ2-7; possibly TRBD2 for D (6 bases). Germline CDR1 SGHTA, CDR2 FQGNSA. The CDR3 has 13 amino acids. The ends were cut back, 1 base at V and 3 bases at J, with 7 bases in the middle. The CDR3, as DNA: TGTGCCAGCAGCTTAGTGGGGGGCTACGAGCAGTACTTC. The encoded protein is CASSLVGGYEQYF.

This chain joins TRBV19 and TRBJ1-2; maybe TRBD1 (5 bases). The CDR3 contains 15 residues. Germline V gives CDR1 LNHDA, CDR2 SQIVND (reference sequence). The V gene lost 5 bases and the J gene lost 3 bases, with 16 bases spanning the gap. CDR3 sequence reads: CASSAGRAVDYGYTF. CDR3 bases: TGTGCCAGTAGTGCGGGACGGGCAGTCGACTATGGCTACACCTTC. The whole variable domain, filled in from reference TRBV19 and TRBJ1-2, reads DGGITQSPKYLFRKEGQNVTLSCEQNLNHDAMYWYRQDPGQGLRLIYYSQIVNDFQKGDIAEGYSVSREKKESFPLTVTSAQKNPTAFYLCASSAGRAVDYGYTFGSGTRLTVV.

V gene TRBV7-9 combines with J gene TRBJ1-2, with D possibly matching TRBD1 (6 bases). CDR1 and CDR2 (germline): SEHNR, FQNEAQ (reference sequence). The CDR3 contains 14 residues. Trimming pared 4 bases from V and 6 bases from J, leaving 15 bases between. For the CDR3, the DNA is TGTGCCAGCAGCTACCATACAGGGTTGGATGGCTACACCTTC. Encoded protein: CASSYHTGLDGYTF.

In this sample, this clone turned up a few times. The chain employs TRBV6-1 and TRBJ2-2; D might be TRBD1 (5 bases). CDR1 is MNHNS, CDR2 SASEGT, per germline. The CDR3 is made up of 14 amino acids. V lost 6 bases and J lost 6, with 14 bases in between. CDR3 protein: CASRGVRASGELFF. The CDR3 DNA is TGTGCCAGCAGGGGTGTCAGGGCGTCCGGGGAGCTGTTTTTT.

This clone was seen a handful of times. The chain uses TRBV29-1 and TRBJ1-1; the D is unclear. The V end was cut by 3 bases, the J end by 6 bases, with 11 bases between. Germline V gives CDR1 SQVTM, CDR2 ANQGSEA. The CDR3 totals 12 residues. This CDR3 is CSVEGDTAEAFF. CDR3 coding DNA: TGCAGCGTTGAGGGAGACACCGCTGAAGCTTTCTTT.

The J gene is TRBJ2-7, the V gene TRBV5-1, with TRBD1 identical over 10 bases. The V gene's germline CDR1 is SGHRS and CDR2 YFSETQ. V was pared by 4 bases and J by 3 bases, with 10 bases of the junction left unmatched. The CDR3 spans 16 residues. CDR3 loop: CASSLGQGDSIYEQYF. As DNA, the CDR3 is TGCGCCAGCAGCCTAGGACAGGGGGATTCCATCTACGAGCAGTACTTC. Complete variable domain (other parts from reference TRBV5-1 and TRBJ2-7): KAGVTQTPRYLIKTRGQQVTLSCSPISGHRSVSWYQQTPGQGLQFLFEYFSETQRNKGNFPGRFSGRQFSNSRSEMNVSTLELGDSALYLCASSLGQGDSIYEQYFGPGTRLTVT.

This clone was counted at least ten times. The chain joins TRBV29-1 to TRBJ2-3, with D possibly matching TRBD2 (7 bases). Germline V gene data show CDR1 as SQVTM and CDR2 as ANQGSEA. Trimming left V 7 bases short and J 0 bases short, with 14 bases between. CDR3 size: 14 residues. The CDR3 DNA reads TGCAGCGGAAGGGGGGGTCCTAGCACAGATACGCAGTATTTT. Translating it yields CSGRGGPSTDTQYF.

In its sample, this clone ranks as medium-sized (0.01 to 0.1%). The rearrangement links TRBV6-5 to TRBJ1-3, with D perhaps TRBD1 (6 bases). CDR3 length: 15 amino acids. Trimming removed 5 bases at V and 0 bases at J, with 11 bases between. Germline values: CDR1 MNHEY, CDR2 SVGAGI. The CDR3 DNA is TGTGCCAGCAGTCCTACAGGGAGCTCTGGAAACACCATATATTTT. Its protein product is CASSPTGSSGNTIYF.

CDR3 sequence reads: CASSEWDRDAYGYTF. CDR3 nucleotide sequence: TGTGCCAGCAGTGAGTGGGACAGGGATGCCTATGGCTACACCTTC. V is TRBV6-1 and J is TRBJ1-2, with 9 nucleotides matching TRBD1. Germline-derived CDR1 and CDR2 are MNHNS and SASEGT. The CDR3 has 15 residues. Germline trimming cut 3 bases from V and 4 bases from J; bases unmatched to any gene: 6.

This clone was recorded a few times. V and J are TRBV29-1 and TRBJ2-5, with a weak D call TRBD2 (5 bases). The V gene's germline CDR1 is SQVTM and CDR2 ANQGSEA. The CDR3 spans 10 residues. With 3 bases removed from V and 12 bases from J, the gap between germline ends came to 11 bases. As DNA, the CDR3 is TGCAGCGTTGATAGGACTGGGGAGTACTTC. It encodes CSVDRTGEYF.

The chain joins TRBV30 to TRBJ1-2, with 8 bases identical to TRBD1. Losses at the gene ends were 4 bases for V and 3 bases for J; bases not matched to a gene: 4. In germline, CDR1 is GTSNPN, CDR2 SVGIG (reference sequence). The CDR3 contains 13 residues. CDR3 sequence (DNA): TGTGCCTGGAATCCGGGACAGGACTATGGCTACACCTTC. It yields the protein CAWNPGQDYGYTF. Together with reference TRBV30 and TRBJ1-2, the CDR3 gives the full variable domain: SQTIHQWPATLVQPVGSPLSLECTVEGTSNPNLYWYRQAAGRGLQLLFYSVGIGQISSEVPQNLSASRPQDRQFILSSKKLLLSDSGFYLCAWNPGQDYGYTFGSGTRLTVV.

The CDR3 DNA sequence: TGTGCCAGCAGCTTAGGCCCTGGCGGGGGGGCAGAGACCCAGTACTTC. Its translation: CASSLGPGGGAETQYF. J is TRBJ2-5 and V is TRBV13, with 9 bases fitting TRBD2. This CDR3 contains 16 residues. J gave up 4 bases and V 0 bases, and 6 bases lay outside the gene matches. Germline V CDR1 and CDR2: PRHDT, FYEKMQ (reference sequence).

The chain carries TRBV18 and TRBJ1-5; 7 bases line up with TRBD1. Germline V lookup: CDR1 KGHSH, CDR2 LQKENI. With V trimmed by 6 bases and J by 2 bases, 4 bases remained unmatched. The CDR3 is 14 amino acids. The CDR3 sequence: CASSGGQGNQPQHF. CDR3 coding DNA: TGTGCCAGCTCGGGAGGACAGGGCAATCAGCCCCAGCATTTT.

This clone has just a few counts. The chain uses TRBV6-6 and TRBJ2-2, with 9 positions matching TRBD1. This CDR3 comprises 16 residues. After removal of 5 bases from V and 2 bases from J, the junction contained 6 bases not matched to a gene. Germline CDR1 reads MNHNY; CDR2 reads SVGAGI (reference sequence). The CDR3 DNA is TGTGCCAGCAGTCGGACAGGGGCGTCTAACACCGGGGAGCTGTTTTTT. Its translation: CASSRTGASNTGELFF.

The chain carries TRBV18 and TRBJ1-3; maybe TRBD1 (6 bases). The length of the CDR3 is 14 residues. Trimming cost V 6 bases and J 0 bases, with 9 bases left between them. The germline CDR1 and CDR2 sequences are KGHSH and LQKENI. CDR3 bases: TGTGCCAGCTCTTCGGACAGCTCTGGAAACACCATATATTTT. This encodes CASSSDSSGNTIYF. The variable domain in full, completed from reference TRBV18 and TRBJ1-3, reads NAGVMQNPRHLVRRRGQEARLRCSPMKGHSHVYWYRQLPEEGLKFMVYLQKENIIDESGMPKERFSAEFPKEGPSILRIQQVVRGDSAAYFCASSSDSSGNTIYFGEGSWLTVV.